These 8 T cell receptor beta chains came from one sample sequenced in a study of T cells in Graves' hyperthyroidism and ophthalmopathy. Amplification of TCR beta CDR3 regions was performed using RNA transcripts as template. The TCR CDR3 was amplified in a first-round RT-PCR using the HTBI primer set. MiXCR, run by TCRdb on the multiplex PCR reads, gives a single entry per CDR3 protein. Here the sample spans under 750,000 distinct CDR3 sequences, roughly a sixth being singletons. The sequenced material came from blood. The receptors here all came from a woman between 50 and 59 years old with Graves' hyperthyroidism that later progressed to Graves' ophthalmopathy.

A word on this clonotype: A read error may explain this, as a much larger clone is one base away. The CDR3: CASSSGANSSLHF. CDR3 coding DNA: TGTGCCAGCAGCTCCGGGGCTAATTCATCCCTCCACTTT. J is TRBJ1-6 and V is TRBV7-3, with D possibly being TRBD1 (5 bases). Germline V gene data show CDR1 as SGHTA and CDR2 as FQGTGA. CDR3 length equals 13 residues.

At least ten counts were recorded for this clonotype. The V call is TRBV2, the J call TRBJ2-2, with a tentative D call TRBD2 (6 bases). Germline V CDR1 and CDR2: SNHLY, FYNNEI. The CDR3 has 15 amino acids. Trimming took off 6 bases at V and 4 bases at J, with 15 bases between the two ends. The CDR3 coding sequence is TGTGCCAGCAGGGGTAGCGGAGGAGGCACCGGGGAGCTGTTTTTT. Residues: CASRGSGGGTGELFF.

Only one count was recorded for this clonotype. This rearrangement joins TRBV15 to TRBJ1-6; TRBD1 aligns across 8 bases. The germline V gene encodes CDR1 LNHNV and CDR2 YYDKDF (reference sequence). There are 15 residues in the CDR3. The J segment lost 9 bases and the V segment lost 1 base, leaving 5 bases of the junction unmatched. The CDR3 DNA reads TGTGCCACCAGCAGAGTAGACAGGGGTGGTTCACCCCTCCACTTT. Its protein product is CATSRVDRGGSPLHF. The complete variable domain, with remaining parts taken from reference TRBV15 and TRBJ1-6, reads DAMVIQNPRYQVTQFGKPVTLSCSQTLNHNVMYWYQQKSSQAPKLLFHYYDKDFNNEADTPDNFQSRRPNTSFCFLDIRSPGLGDTAMYLCATSRVDRGGSPLHFGNGTRLTVT.

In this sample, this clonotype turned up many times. CDR3 DNA sequence: TGTGCCAGCAGTTTTAATGGGCGGGGCACCGGGGAGCTGTTTTTT. This sequence encodes CASSFNGRGTGELFF. This rearrangement joins TRBV27 to TRBJ2-2; TRBD2 is a possible D gene (6 bases). The CDR3 spans 15 residues. V was trimmed by 3 bases and J by 4 bases, leaving 12 bases between them. Germline CDR1 reads MNHEY; CDR2 reads SMNVEV (reference sequence).

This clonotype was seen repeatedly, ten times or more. The CDR3 protein is CASSVGQGFDQPQHF. DNA for the CDR3: TGTGCCAGCAGCGTAGGACAGGGTTTTGATCAGCCCCAGCATTTT. V usage is TRBV7-8 and J usage is TRBJ1-5; 8 bases match TRBD1. V shed 5 bases, J shed 5 bases, and the junction held 8 bases outside the gene matches. The CDR3 is made up of 15 amino acids. Germline loops: CDR1 SGHVS, CDR2 FQNEAQ. Full variable domain (missing parts from reference TRBV7-8 and TRBJ1-5): GAGVSQSPRYKVAKRGQDVALRCDPISGHVSLFWYQQALGQGPEFLTYFQNEAQLDKSGLPSDRFFAERPEGSVSTLKIQRTQQEDSAVYLCASSVGQGFDQPQHFGDGTRLSIL.

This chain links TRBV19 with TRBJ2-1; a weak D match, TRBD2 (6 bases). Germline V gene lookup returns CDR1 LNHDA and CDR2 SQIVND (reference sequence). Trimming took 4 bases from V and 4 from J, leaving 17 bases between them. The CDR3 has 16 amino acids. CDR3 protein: CASSTPFGGAYNEQFF. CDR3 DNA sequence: TGTGCCAGTAGTACACCATTTGGCGGGGCATACAATGAGCAGTTCTTC.

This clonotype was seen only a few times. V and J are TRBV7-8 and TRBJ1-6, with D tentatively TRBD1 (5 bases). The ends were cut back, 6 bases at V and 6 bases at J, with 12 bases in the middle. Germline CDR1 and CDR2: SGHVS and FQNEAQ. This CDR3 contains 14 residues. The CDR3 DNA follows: TGTGCCAGCAGACTGGGACTGTCTAATTCACCCCTCCACTTT. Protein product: CASRLGLSNSPLHF. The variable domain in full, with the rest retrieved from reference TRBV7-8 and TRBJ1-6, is GAGVSQSPRYKVAKRGQDVALRCDPISGHVSLFWYQQALGQGPEFLTYFQNEAQLDKSGLPSDRFFAERPEGSVSTLKIQRTQQEDSAVYLCASRLGLSNSPLHFGNGTRLTVT.

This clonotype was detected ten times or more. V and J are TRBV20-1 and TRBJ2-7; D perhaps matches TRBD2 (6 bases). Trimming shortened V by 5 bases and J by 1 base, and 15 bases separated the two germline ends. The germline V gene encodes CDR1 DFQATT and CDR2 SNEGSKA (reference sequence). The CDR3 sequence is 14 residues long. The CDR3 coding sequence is TGCAGTGCTCCCCAGCTTGGGAGGTCCTACGAGCAGTACTTC. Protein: CSAPQLGRSYEQYF.